The 8 T cell receptor beta chains below all came from one sample that was sequenced in a study of OX40 agonist ivuxolimab in advanced cancers. Sequencing was performed with immunoSEQ multiplex PCR; in TCRdb, only in-frame clones are kept and a portion is missing. The sample carries some 100,000 clones, around 90% recorded once. This sample comprised CD4+ or CD8+ T cells sorted from blood, obtained in a trial of the OX40 agonist ivuxolimab. These TCRs come from an adult with an advanced solid tumor such as melanoma, head and neck, liver or kidney cancer.

The chain carries TRBV4-1 and TRBJ1-4, with D unresolved. Trimming removed 1 base at V and 8 bases at J, with 8 bases between. The germline V gene encodes CDR1 MGHRA and CDR2 YSYEKL. This CDR3 has 13 residues. CDR3 sequence (DNA): TGCGCCAGCAGCCAAGTTATAGGGGAAAAACTGTTTTTT. The encoded protein is CASSQVIGEKLFF.

V and J are TRBV27 and TRBJ2-6; D may be TRBD2 (5 bases). CDR3 size: 14 residues. V shed 5 bases and J shed 4 bases, with 9 bases lying between them. The germline V gene has CDR1 MNHEY and CDR2 SMNVEV (reference sequence). The CDR3 is CASSPWRGANVLTF. The CDR3 DNA follows: TGTGCCAGCAGTCCTTGGAGGGGGGCCAACGTCCTGACTTTC. Using reference TRBV27 and TRBJ2-6 for the parts outside the CDR3, the full variable domain is EAQVTQNPRYLITVTGKKLTVTCSQNMNHEYMSWYRQDPGLGLRQIYYSMNVEVTDKGDVPEGYKVSRKEKRNFPLILESPSPNQTSLYFCASSPWRGANVLTFGAGSRLTVL.

V gene TRBV5-1 combines with J gene TRBJ2-5; D possibly corresponds to TRBD1 (6 bases). The CDR3 has 14 residues. In germline, CDR1 is SGHRS, CDR2 YFSETQ. V was cut by 7 bases and J by 3 bases, with 16 bases left in between. CDR3 amino acids: CASEGLQGKETQYF. Written as DNA, the CDR3 is TGCGCCAGCGAGGGGCTACAGGGTAAAGAGACCCAGTACTTC.

The chain recombines TRBV30 with TRBJ1-5; 9 positions agree with TRBD1. V gave up 7 bases and J gave up 5 bases; unmatched junction bases: 6. Germline V lookup: CDR1 GTSNPN, CDR2 SVGIG (reference sequence). The length of the CDR3 is 13 residues. This CDR3 reads CALRTGADQPQHF. CDR3 DNA sequence: TGTGCCTTAAGGACAGGGGCGGATCAGCCCCAGCATTTT.

J is TRBJ1-2 and V is TRBV28; 8 bases agree with TRBD1. The CDR3 consists of 13 residues. V was clipped by 7 bases and J by 2 bases; unmatched bases: 3. Looked up from germline, CDR1 is MDHEN and CDR2 is SYDVKM. This CDR3 is CASNNRGNYGYTF. The CDR3 coding sequence is TGTGCCAGCAACAACAGGGGGAACTATGGCTACACCTTC.

V and J are TRBV5-1 and TRBJ2-7, with D possibly being TRBD1 (6 bases). V lost 0 bases and J lost 2, with 9 bases in between. Germline V gene data show CDR1 as SGHRS and CDR2 as YFSETQ. The CDR3 totals 14 residues. CDR3 in amino acids: CASSLETGPYEQYF. The DNA of the CDR3 is TGCGCCAGCAGCTTGGAAACAGGGCCCTACGAGCAGTACTTC.

The V and J genes are TRBV29-1 and TRBJ2-1; D gene ambiguous. The V gene's germline CDR1 is SQVTM and CDR2 ANQGSEA. The CDR3 consists of 12 residues. V gave up 7 bases and J gave up 12 bases, with 19 bases separating them. This CDR3 reads CSADTSVVGQFF. CDR3 bases: TGCAGCGCTGATACTTCGGTGGTTGGGCAGTTCTTC.

The V call is TRBV6-1, the J call TRBJ1-3; 8 bases fit TRBD1. V shed 3 bases, J shed 4 bases, and the junction held 8 bases outside the gene matches. CDR1 is MNHNS and CDR2 is SASEGT in the germline V gene. CDR3 length: 16 amino acids. The CDR3 DNA follows: TGTGCCAGCAGTGATAGAAGACAGGGGTACGGAAACACCATATATTTT. It specifies CASSDRRQGYGNTIYF.